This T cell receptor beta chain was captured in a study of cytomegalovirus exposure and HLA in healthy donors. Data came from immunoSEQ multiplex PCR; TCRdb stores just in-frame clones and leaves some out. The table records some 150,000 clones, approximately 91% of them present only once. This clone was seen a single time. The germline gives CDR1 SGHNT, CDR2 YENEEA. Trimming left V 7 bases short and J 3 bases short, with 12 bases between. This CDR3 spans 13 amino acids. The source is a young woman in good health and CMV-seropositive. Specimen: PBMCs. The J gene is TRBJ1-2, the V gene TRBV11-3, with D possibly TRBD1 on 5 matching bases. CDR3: CASTPGGDYGYTF. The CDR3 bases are TGTGCCAGCACCCCCGGAGGGGACTATGGCTACACCTTC. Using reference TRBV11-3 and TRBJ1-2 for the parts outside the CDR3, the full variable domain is EAGVVQSPRYKIIEKKQPVAFWCNPISGHNTLYWYLQNLGQGPELLIRYENEEAVDDSQLPKDRFSAERLKGVDSTLKIQPAELGDSAVYLCASTPGGDYGYTFGSGTRLTVV.